These T cell receptor beta chains were read from a single sample in a study of immune evolution from preneoplasia to lung adenocarcinoma. TCRdb's table, derived via immunoSEQ multiplex PCR, lists solely in-frame clones and lacks some. In the table there are 6,500 to 8,500 clones, around 76% of which are singletons. The specimen was FFPE minimally invasive lung adenocarcinoma tissue. These receptors all come from a person in their 70s with lung adenocarcinoma. CDR3s include the opening cysteine and the closing phenylalanine or tryptophan. A D gene is named only where the DNA matches it firmly. Clone size, where shown, is once, few, many, or a class for clones that have expanded.

TRBV5-6,TRBJ2-2,.,.,CTIMNFGGNTGELFF,TGCACGATAATGAACTTCGGGGGGAACACCGGGGAGCTGTTTTTT
TRBV4-2,TRBJ1-3,.,.,CASSQEGPGSGNTIYF,TGTGCCAGCAGCCAAGAAGGCCCAGGGTCTGGAAACACCATATATTTT
TRBV4-1,TRBJ1-5,.,.,CASSQVPGGVTGQSQPQHF,TGCGCCAGCAGCCAAGTTCCGGGGGGAGTGACTGGGCAATCCCAGCCCCAGCATTTT
TRBV5-8,TRBJ2-5,TRBD2,.,CASSTPPAGGRETQYF,TGTGCCAGCAGCACCCCCCCAGCGGGAGGGCGGGAGACCCAGTACTTC
TRBV6-5,TRBJ2-3,.,.,CASSYQGLGTVDTQYF,TGTGCCAGCAGTTACCAAGGATTGGGCACGGTAGATACGCAGTATTTT
TRBV25-1,TRBJ2-5,TRBD1,.,CASSMTGEEETQYF,TGTGCCAGCAGTATGACAGGGGAGGAAGAGACCCAGTACTTC
TRBV30,TRBJ2-5,TRBD1,.,CAWSVPQGARETQYF,TGTGCCTGGAGTGTACCACAGGGGGCGAGGGAGACCCAGTACTTC
TRBV9,TRBJ2-2,.,.,CASSVRESGTGELFF,TGTGCCAGCAGCGTAAGGGAATCAGGAACGGGGGAGCTGTTTTTT
TRBV12-2,TRBJ2-3,.,.,CASRLTTSGRGVADTQYF,TGTGCAAGTCGCTTAACGACTAGCGGGAGGGGAGTGGCGGATACGCAGTATTTT
TRBV11-1,TRBJ2-2,.,.,CASSRDTYSDGELFF,TGTGCCAGCAGCCGGGACACCTATTCTGACGGGGAGCTGTTTTTT
TRBV6-1,TRBJ1-2,TRBD1,.,CASSKDREAYGYTF,TGTGCCAGCAGTAAAGACAGGGAAGCGTATGGCTACACCTTC
TRBV6-1,TRBJ1-1,TRBD1,.,CASRRGTGWTEAFF,TGTGCCAGCAGGAGGGGGACAGGGTGGACTGAAGCTTTCTTT
TRBV4-1,TRBJ2-3,.,.,CASSQDRGRVTDTQYF,TGCGCCAGCAGCCAAGATCGCGGCAGGGTTACAGATACGCAGTATTTT
TRBV15,TRBJ1-5,TRBD1,once,CATSIDRGRKQPQHF,TGTGCCACCAGTATTGACAGGGGGCGAAAACAGCCCCAGCATTTT
TRBV6-1,TRBJ2-3,.,.,CASSELQPWEDTQYF,TGTGCCAGCAGTGAACTCCAGCCCTGGGAAGATACGCAGTATTTT
TRBV19,TRBJ2-7,.,.,CASSINGQAGEQYF,TGTGCCAGTAGTATTAATGGCCAGGCTGGGGAGCAGTACTTC